These 27 T cell receptor beta chains were all obtained from the same sample, sequenced in a study of human T cells and chemical hapten exposure. As to time point: pre-sensitization, week 0. As for treatment: therapeutic diphenylcyclopropenone sensitization with weekly scalp DPC. TCRdb recomputed calls from the RACE reads with MiXCR, one row per CDR3 protein. The sample comprises approximately 370,000 distinct CDR3 sequences, 5.5% of which are singletons, and 7% to 10% rests with the top ten. Here the sequenced sample was whole blood, taken in connection with sensitization to the hapten diphenylcyclopropenone (DPC). The source of these receptors is a woman under 30 with alopecia areata. Some clones in this sample may be carry-over from other donors' samples.

The chain recombines TRBV5-1 with TRBJ1-4; no clear D gene. V was cut by 0 bases and J by 8 bases, with 8 bases left in between. CDR3 length: 13 residues. In germline, CDR1 is SGHRS, CDR2 YFSETQ. The CDR3 reads CASSLDQVEKLFF. The CDR3 nucleotides are TGCGCCAGCAGCTTGGACCAAGTGGAAAAACTGTTTTTT.

The chain carries TRBV20-1 and TRBJ2-7, with 8 nucleotides matching TRBD1. Germline loops: CDR1 DFQATT, CDR2 SNEGSKA (reference sequence). This CDR3 is built from 11 residues. V lost 5 bases to trimming and J lost 6 bases; unmatched junction nucleotides: 3. CDR3 region: CSAYDRGEQYF. The CDR3 DNA sequence: TGCAGTGCTTACGACAGGGGCGAGCAGTACTTC.

The V gene is TRBV6-6, the J gene TRBJ2-7; D might be TRBD1 or TRBD2, each matching 5 bases. The germline V and J ends were trimmed by 6 bases and 2 bases, with 17 bases remaining between them. The CDR3 runs to 15 residues. Germline values: CDR1 MNHNY, CDR2 SVGAGI (reference sequence). The CDR3 region is CASSETGTGTYEQYF. The CDR3 DNA reads as TGTGCCAGCAGCGAAACCGGGACGGGGACCTACGAGCAGTACTTC.

This clonotype has a handful of counts. The V gene is TRBV13, the J gene TRBJ1-2; D is perhaps TRBD1 (5 bases). The ends were cut back, 5 bases at V and 2 bases at J, with 18 bases in the middle. CDR1 is PRHDT, CDR2 FYEKMQ, per germline (reference sequence). This CDR3 comprises 16 residues. DNA of the CDR3: TGTGCCAGCAGCCCTAAAATGGGACCTCTAAACTATGGCTACACCTTC. Translation gives CASSPKMGPLNYGYTF.

The V and J genes are TRBV27 and TRBJ1-5, with TRBD1 matching over 7 bases. CDR1 and CDR2 from the germline V gene are MNHEY and SMNVEV (reference sequence). The CDR3 is 14 residues long. V was clipped by 4 bases and J by 3 bases; unmatched bases: 3. The CDR3 region has the DNA TGTGCCAGCAGTTGGGACAGCACCAATCAGCCCCAGCATTTT. Its translation: CASSWDSTNQPQHF.

V gene TRBV12-3 or TRBV12-4 combines with J gene TRBJ1-1; 7 bases map to TRBD1. The V and J ends lost 7 bases and 1 base, in that order; junction bases with no gene match: 6. The CDR3 has 14 amino acids. The CDR3 DNA sequence: TGTGCCAGCAAACGGACAGGACAGAACACTGAAGCTTTCTTT. Residues: CASKRTGQNTEAFF.

In its sample, this clonotype was seen many times. The genes are TRBV3-1 and TRBJ2-3; D uncertain. In germline, CDR1 is LGHDT, CDR2 YNNKEL (reference sequence). This CDR3 contains 12 residues. V dropped 9 bases and J dropped 5 bases, with 12 bases sitting between them. The CDR3 here is CASPIERDTQYF. The CDR3 DNA reads TGTGCCAGTCCCATCGAGCGAGATACGCAGTATTTT.

This clonotype came up a few times. The rearrangement uses TRBV2 and TRBJ2-7; 10 nucleotides agree with TRBD1. CDR3 size: 15 residues. From germline, CDR1 is SNHLY and CDR2 FYNNEI. The junction had 1 base not matched to a gene; V was cut back by 0 bases and J by 2 bases. CDR3 in DNA: TGTGCCAGCAGTGAAGCAGACAGGGGGCCCTACGAGCAGTACTTC. Translation gives CASSEADRGPYEQYF.

This clonotype was seen at least ten times. V gene TRBV9 combines with J gene TRBJ2-1; 7 bases map to TRBD2. Germline CDR1 SGDLS, CDR2 YYNGEE. The junction had 5 bases not matched to a gene; V was cut back by 0 bases and J by 8 bases. The CDR3 covers 14 residues. In nucleotides, the CDR3 is TGTGCCAGCAGCGTAGACGGGGGGACGGATGAGCAGTTCTTC. Translated, it gives CASSVDGGTDEQFF. The full variable domain, with the rest looked up from reference TRBV9 and TRBJ2-1, is DSGVTQTPKHLITATGQRVTLRCSPRSGDLSVYWYQQSLDQGLQFLIQYYNGEERAKGNILERFSAQQFPDLHSELNLSSLELGDSALYFCASSVDGGTDEQFFGPGTRLTVL.

The CDR3 DNA reads as TGTGCCAGCAGCGTAGATTCGGTAGATACGCAGTATTTT. The encoded protein is CASSVDSVDTQYF. The J gene is TRBJ2-3, the V gene TRBV9; no firm D call. The germline gives CDR1 SGDLS, CDR2 YYNGEE. V lost 0 bases and J lost 5, with 7 bases in between. This CDR3 is 13 amino acids long.

This clonotype was detected ten times or more. The chain uses TRBV9 and TRBJ2-2; D unresolved. Germline V gene sequence: CDR1 SGDLS, CDR2 YYNGEE. V was pared by 2 bases and J by 2 bases, with 10 bases between. The CDR3 runs to 15 residues. The CDR3 DNA sequence: TGTGCCAGCAGCGTCCAGGTTCTAAACACCGGGGAGCTGTTTTTT. This gives the protein CASSVQVLNTGELFF.

This clonotype was counted a few times. As DNA, the CDR3 is TGCGCCAGCAGCTTGGCTAGGACAGGGGGTTCTGGGGCCAACGTCCTGACTTTC. It is translated as CASSLARTGGSGANVLTF. The gene calls are TRBV5-1 and TRBJ2-6, with 10 bases identical to TRBD1. This CDR3 spans 18 amino acids. V was pared by 0 bases and J by 1 base, with 4 bases of the junction left unmatched. The V gene's germline CDR1 is SGHRS and CDR2 YFSETQ.

In its sample, this clonotype was seen many times. The chain has TRBV6-5 and TRBJ2-7, with D tentatively TRBD1 (6 bases). This CDR3 comprises 13 residues. Trimming cost V 6 bases and J 4 bases, with 13 bases left between them. CDR1 is MNHEY, CDR2 SVGAGI, per germline. CDR3 loop: CASRRTAEYEQYF. CDR3 DNA sequence: TGTGCCAGCAGAAGGACAGCCGAATACGAGCAGTACTTC.

At least ten counts were recorded for this clonotype. The chain recombines TRBV12-3 or TRBV12-4 with TRBJ1-5; D gene unclear. This CDR3 comprises 14 residues. Trimming pared 6 bases from V and 9 bases from J, leaving 18 bases between. CDR3 region: CASSPRRAPGPQHF. CDR3 coding DNA: TGTGCCAGCAGCCCAAGGAGGGCCCCAGGGCCCCAGCATTTT.

Many counts were recorded for this clonotype. CDR3 nucleotides: TGTGCCAGCAGCTTAAGGCTAGCGGGGGGCACAGATACGCAGTATTTT. The encoded protein is CASSLRLAGGTDTQYF. The rearrangement uses TRBV7-2 and TRBJ2-3; 10 bases fit TRBD2. Germline CDR1 is SGHTA and CDR2 is FQGNSA. The CDR3 contains 16 residues. J was trimmed by 1 base and V by 2 bases; bases with no gene match: 3. The full variable domain, rest sourced from reference TRBV7-2 and TRBJ2-3, is GAGVSQSPSNKVTEKGKDVELRCDPISGHTALYWYRQSLGQGLEFLIYFQGNSAPDKSGLPSDRFSAERTGGSVSTLTIQRTQQEDSAVYLCASSLRLAGGTDTQYFGPGTRLTVL.

This clonotype was counted at least ten times. J is TRBJ2-7 and V is TRBV25-1; D perhaps matches TRBD2 (6 bases). The V and J ends lost 2 bases and 6 bases respectively, with 23 bases between them. The CDR3 totals 17 residues. CDR1 is MGHDK, CDR2 SYGVNS, per germline. This CDR3 is CASSEPQRRGYRSEQYF. CDR3 sequence (DNA): TGTGCCAGCAGTGAACCTCAGCGGAGGGGATACCGAAGCGAGCAGTACTTC.

This clonotype was observed a few times. CDR3 DNA sequence: TGTGCCAGCAGTCTCGGACAGGGTCGTCCCCTCCACTTT. Translated: CASSLGQGRPLHF. The V and J genes are TRBV27 and TRBJ1-6, with 8 bases aligning to TRBD1. The germline V gene encodes CDR1 MNHEY and CDR2 SMNVEV (reference sequence). Trimming took 5 bases from V and 13 from J; bases not matched to a gene: 7. The CDR3 runs to 13 residues.

This clonotype appeared many times. The rearrangement links TRBV5-4 to TRBJ2-3, with D possibly being TRBD2 (6 bases). Per germline, CDR1 SGHNT and CDR2 YYREEE (reference sequence). The CDR3 has 12 amino acids. This CDR3 reads CAFSGRGGTQYF. In DNA, the CDR3 is TGTGCTTTCTCAGGGCGGGGAGGTACGCAGTATTTT. Filled out from reference TRBV5-4 and TRBJ2-3, the complete variable domain reads ETGVTQSPTHLIKTRGQQVTLRCSSQSGHNTVSWYQQALGQGPQFIFQYYREEENGRGNFPPRFSGLQFPNYSSELNVNALELDDSALYLCAFSGRGGTQYFGPGTRLTVL.

This clonotype was recorded a few times. An end of the junction differs from the germline gene, which may be a read error. This sequence joins TRBV7-7 and TRBJ2-1, with 13 bases aligning to TRBD2. Germline values: CDR1 SSHAT, CDR2 FNYEAQ (reference sequence). The CDR3 extends over 16 amino acids. The CDR3 sequence is CASSGTSGASYNEQFF. CDR3 DNA sequence: TGTGCTAGCAGCGGGACTAGCGGGGCTTCCTACAATGAGCAGTTCTTC.

In this sample, this clonotype turned up a few times. This rearrangement joins TRBV11-2 to TRBJ2-3; 8 positions agree with TRBD1. V lost 5 bases, J lost 1 base, and 11 bases stayed unmatched. The germline gives CDR1 SGHAT, CDR2 FQNNGV. The CDR3 consists of 17 residues. Here the CDR3 reads CASSRTPSTGGTDTQYF. CDR3 DNA sequence: TGTGCCAGCAGCCGGACACCATCGACAGGGGGCACAGATACGCAGTATTTT.

The V call is TRBV24-1, the J call TRBJ2-7, with unresolved D. The CDR3 spans 12 residues. CDR1 is KGHDR and CDR2 is SFDVKD in the germline V gene. Deletions cut 4 bases from V and 0 bases from J, with 3 bases between. CDR3 sequence (DNA): TGTGCCACCAGTGAGGCCTCCTACGAGCAGTACTTC. Protein sequence: CATSEASYEQYF.

This clonotype has at least ten counts. The V call is TRBV29-1, the J call TRBJ1-5; no reliable D call. Germline V CDR1 and CDR2: SQVTM, ANQGSEA. Trimming took 4 bases from V and 5 from J, leaving 12 bases between them. The CDR3 is made up of 13 amino acids. The CDR3 is CSVGASSYQPQHF. The CDR3 DNA follows: TGCAGCGTTGGGGCTTCCTCATATCAGCCCCAGCATTTT.

This clonotype was seen only once. A read error may be the cause here, since a much bigger clone is one base away. This chain links TRBV3-1 with TRBJ1-5; D might be TRBD1 (5 bases). Trimming pared 1 base from V and 1 base from J, leaving 11 bases between. The CDR3 is made up of 16 amino acids. Germline V lookup: CDR1 LGHDT, CDR2 YNNKEL (reference sequence). CDR3 in amino acids: CASSQGVSGSNQPQHF. For the CDR3, the DNA is TGTGCCAGCAGCCAAGGGGTCTCAGGGAGCAATCAGCCCCAGCATTTT.

This clonotype has ten or more counts. The chain couples TRBV7-9 to TRBJ1-5, with TRBD1 as a possible D gene (6 bases). The length of the CDR3 is 12 residues. The ends were cut back, 8 bases at V and 4 bases at J, with 9 bases in the middle. Per the germline V gene, CDR1 is SEHNR and CDR2 is FQNEAQ (reference sequence). The CDR3: CASGGQNQPQHF. In DNA, the CDR3 is TGTGCCAGCGGAGGACAGAATCAGCCCCAGCATTTT.

The J gene is TRBJ2-5, the V gene TRBV5-1; TRBD2 matches 13 bases. The junction had 14 bases not matched to a gene; V was cut back by 3 bases and J by 0 bases. The germline V gene has CDR1 SGHRS and CDR2 YFSETQ. CDR3 size: 20 residues. CDR3 in DNA: TGCGCCAGCAGCTCCTTCAGGACTAGCGGGGGCCCTTCCTACCAAGAGACCCAGTACTTC. Protein: CASSSFRTSGGPSYQETQYF.

This clonotype came up many times. The chain couples TRBV12-3 or TRBV12-4 to TRBJ1-1; TRBD1 is a possible D gene (5 bases). V lost 1 base, J lost 4 bases, and 13 bases lay in between. This CDR3 comprises 15 residues. CDR3 sequence: CASSLGGGEGTEAFF. CDR3 bases: TGTGCCAGCAGTTTAGGTGGGGGAGAGGGCACTGAAGCTTTCTTT.

This clonotype was counted at least ten times. The chain recombines TRBV6-5 with TRBJ1-5; D not resolved. Germline lookup yields CDR1 MNHEY and CDR2 SVGAGI. V was trimmed by 6 bases and J by 1 base, leaving 7 bases between them. This CDR3 comprises 13 residues. CDR3: CASRLDSNQPQHF. For the CDR3, the DNA is TGTGCCAGCAGATTGGACAGCAATCAGCCCCAGCATTTT.